This T cell receptor beta chain was captured by sequencing in a study of cytomegalovirus exposure and HLA in healthy donors. Study overall: A data release that came early held 75 million to 85 million unique TCRs from HLA-typed donors. Study-level results: TCR beta V- and J-gene trimming was later associated with a missense DCLRE1C variant. Some 150 TCR beta chains were listed as cytomegalovirus-associated. Later analysis reportedly placed an Asian-associated ancestry cluster below the roughly 680-donor mean in N-insertions.

PCR employed 60 Vbeta and 13 Jbeta primers. The data were produced by immunoSEQ multiplex PCR, yet TCRdb's version contains in-frame clones alone and is incomplete. Of roughly 260,000 clones listed, 80% to 90% are singletons. With respect to this clone: Antigen: not known. At one end, the junction sequence differs from germline, possibly due to a read error.

Material for sequencing was PBMCs. The TCR was taken from a woman aged 35 to 49 in good health and CMV-seropositive.

The CDR3 DNA reads as TGTGCCACCACTCGCGACCGACAGGGGCCGGCTGGGGCCAACGGCCTGACTTTC. This codes for CATTRDRQGPAGANGLTF. The chain has TRBV19 and TRBJ2-6; 8 bases are shared with TRBD1. The CDR3 contains 18 residues. The germline CDR1 and CDR2 sequences are LNHDA and SQIVND (reference sequence). The full variable domain, rest sourced from reference TRBV19 and TRBJ2-6, is DGGITQSPKYLFRKEGQNVTLSCEQNLNHDAMYWYRQDPGQGLRLIYYSQIVNDFQKGDIAEGYSVSREKKESFPLTVTSAQKNPTAFYLCATTRDRQGPAGANGLTFGAGSRLTVL.